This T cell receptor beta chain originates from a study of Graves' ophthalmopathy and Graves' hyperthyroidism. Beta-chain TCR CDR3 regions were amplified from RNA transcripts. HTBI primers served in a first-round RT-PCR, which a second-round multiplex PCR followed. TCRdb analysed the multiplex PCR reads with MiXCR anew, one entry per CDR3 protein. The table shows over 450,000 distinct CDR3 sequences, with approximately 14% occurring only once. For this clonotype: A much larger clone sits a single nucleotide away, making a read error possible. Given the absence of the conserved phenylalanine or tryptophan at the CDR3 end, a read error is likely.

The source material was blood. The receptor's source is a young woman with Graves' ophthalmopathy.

CDR3 loop: CASSYDPGTEAFV. The CDR3 DNA follows: TGTGCCAGCAGCTATGACCCGGGGACTGAAGCTTTCGTT. The genes are TRBV5-4 and TRBJ1-1; D is ambiguous. V was shortened by 3 bases and J by 5 bases, with 11 bases between the two germline ends. This CDR3 has 13 amino acids. Germline values: CDR1 SGHNT, CDR2 YYREEE (reference sequence).